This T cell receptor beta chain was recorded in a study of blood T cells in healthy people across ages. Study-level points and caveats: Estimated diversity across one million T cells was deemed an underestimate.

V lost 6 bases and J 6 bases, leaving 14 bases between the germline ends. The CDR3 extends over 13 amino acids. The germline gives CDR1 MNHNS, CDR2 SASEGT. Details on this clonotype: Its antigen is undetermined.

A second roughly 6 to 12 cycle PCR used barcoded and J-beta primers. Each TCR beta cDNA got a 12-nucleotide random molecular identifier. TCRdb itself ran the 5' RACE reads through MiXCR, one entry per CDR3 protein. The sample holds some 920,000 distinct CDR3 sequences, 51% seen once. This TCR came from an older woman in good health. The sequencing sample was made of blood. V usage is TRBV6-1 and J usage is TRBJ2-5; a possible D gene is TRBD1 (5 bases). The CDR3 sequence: CASSAGQLKTQYF. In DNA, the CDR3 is TGTGCCAGCAGCGCAGGACAACTAAAGACCCAGTACTTC.